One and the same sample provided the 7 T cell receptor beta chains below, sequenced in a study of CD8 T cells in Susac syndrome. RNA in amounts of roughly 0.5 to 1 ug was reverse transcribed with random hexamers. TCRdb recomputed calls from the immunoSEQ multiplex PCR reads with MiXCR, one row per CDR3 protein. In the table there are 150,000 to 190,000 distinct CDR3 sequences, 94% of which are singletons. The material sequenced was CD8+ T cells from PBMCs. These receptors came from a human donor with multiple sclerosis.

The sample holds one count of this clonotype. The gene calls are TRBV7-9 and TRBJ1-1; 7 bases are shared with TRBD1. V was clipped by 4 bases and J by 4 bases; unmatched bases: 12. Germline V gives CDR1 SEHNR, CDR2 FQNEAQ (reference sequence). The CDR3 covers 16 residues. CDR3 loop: CASSSGTANPGTEAFF. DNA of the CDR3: TGTGCCAGCAGCTCCGGGACAGCCAATCCGGGCACTGAAGCTTTCTTT.

CDR3 sequence: CSVADGYEAFF. The CDR3 DNA sequence: TGCAGCGTTGCGGACGGGTATGAAGCTTTCTTT. The chain links TRBV29-1 to TRBJ1-1; D unclear. V was shortened by 4 bases and J by 7 bases, with 10 bases between the two germline ends. CDR1 and CDR2 (germline): SQVTM, ANQGSEA. The length of the CDR3 is 11 residues.

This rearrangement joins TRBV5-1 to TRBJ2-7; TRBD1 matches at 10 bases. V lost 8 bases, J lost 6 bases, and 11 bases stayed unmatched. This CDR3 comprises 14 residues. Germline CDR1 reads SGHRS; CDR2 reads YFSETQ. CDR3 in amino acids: CASSEGTGVVEQYF. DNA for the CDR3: TGCGCCAGTTCCGAAGGGACAGGGGTCGTCGAGCAGTACTTC.

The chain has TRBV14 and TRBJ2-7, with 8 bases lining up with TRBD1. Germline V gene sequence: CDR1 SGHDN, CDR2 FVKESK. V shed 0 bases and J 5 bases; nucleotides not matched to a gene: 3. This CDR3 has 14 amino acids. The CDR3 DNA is TGTGCCAGCAGCCAAGACCGACAGGGGAACGAGCAGTACTTC. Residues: CASSQDRQGNEQYF.

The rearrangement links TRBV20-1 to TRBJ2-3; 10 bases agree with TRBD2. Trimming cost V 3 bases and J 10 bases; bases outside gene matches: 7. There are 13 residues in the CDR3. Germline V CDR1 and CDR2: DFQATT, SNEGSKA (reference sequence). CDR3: CSARERGGRAQYF. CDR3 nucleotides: TGCAGTGCTAGGGAGCGGGGGGGCCGGGCGCAGTATTTT.

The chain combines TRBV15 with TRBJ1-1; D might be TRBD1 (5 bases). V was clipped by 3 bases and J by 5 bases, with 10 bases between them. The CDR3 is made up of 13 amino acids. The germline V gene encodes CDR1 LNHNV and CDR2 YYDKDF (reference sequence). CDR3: CATSRSRGTEAFF. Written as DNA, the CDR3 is TGTGCCACCAGCAGGTCGAGGGGAACTGAAGCTTTCTTT.

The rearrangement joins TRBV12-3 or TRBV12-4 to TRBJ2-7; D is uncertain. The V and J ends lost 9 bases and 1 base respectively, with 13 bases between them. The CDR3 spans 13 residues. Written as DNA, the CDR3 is TGTGCCAGTGGGCCCGGCGGTTCCTACGAGCAGTACTTC. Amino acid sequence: CASGPGGSYEQYF.